The 20 T cell receptor beta chains reported below all come from one sample, sequenced in a study of OX40 agonist ivuxolimab in advanced cancers. Only in-frame clones appear in the TCRdb table, and some are missing; sequencing was by immunoSEQ multiplex PCR. The table includes about 50,000 clones, around 79% detected once. The sequences come from CD4+ or CD8+ T cells sorted from blood, collected in a trial of the OX40 agonist ivuxolimab. All receptors come from an adult with an advanced solid tumor such as melanoma, head and neck, liver or kidney cancer.

This clone was recorded a few times. This chain joins TRBV2 and TRBJ1-6, with a possible D match to TRBD1 (5 bases). Germline CDR1 SNHLY, CDR2 FYNNEI. With 6 bases removed from V and 8 bases from J, the gap between germline ends came to 8 bases. The CDR3 runs 12 residues. The CDR3 region is CASRGGDSPLHF. As DNA, the CDR3 is TGTGCCAGCAGGGGAGGGGATTCACCCCTCCACTTT.

V usage is TRBV19 and J usage is TRBJ1-1, with 11 nucleotides matching TRBD1. With 6 bases clipped from V and 5 bases from J, the junction kept 8 bases outside the gene matches. The CDR3 sequence is 15 residues long. Germline V gives CDR1 LNHDA, CDR2 SQIVND (reference sequence). The CDR3 coding sequence is TGTGCCAGTAGCAACGGACAGGGGGCAAAGACTGAAGCTTTCTTT. It yields the protein CASSNGQGAKTEAFF. The complete variable domain, with remaining parts taken from reference TRBV19 and TRBJ1-1, reads DGGITQSPKYLFRKEGQNVTLSCEQNLNHDAMYWYRQDPGQGLRLIYYSQIVNDFQKGDIAEGYSVSREKKESFPLTVTSAQKNPTAFYLCASSNGQGAKTEAFFGQGTRLTVV.

This clone was detected a few times. The chain couples TRBV30 to TRBJ1-1; no firm D call. The CDR3 covers 14 residues. Looked up from germline, CDR1 is GTSNPN and CDR2 is SVGIG (reference sequence). V dropped 4 bases and J dropped 5 bases, with 17 bases sitting between them. DNA for the CDR3: TGTGCCTGGAAACGGGCGGGTGGGTTGACTGAAGCTTTCTTT. Translation: CAWKRAGGLTEAFF.

This clone was counted once. Because the CDR3's place on the DNA is in doubt, the DNA is left out and the CDR3 is given as listed by TCRdb. The rearrangement joins TRBV21-1 to TRBJ2-3; the table gives TRBD2 as D, unverified against the DNA. TRBV21-1 is shown as a pseudogene. The CDR3 is 18 amino acids long, termini counted. CDR3 sequence reads: CGCASSKARAVHTDTQYF.

V is TRBV29-1 and J is TRBJ2-2; TRBD1 might be the D (6 bases). From germline, CDR1 is SQVTM and CDR2 ANQGSEA. The CDR3 is 16 amino acids. V lost 3 bases and J lost 3, with 17 bases in between. The CDR3 sequence: CSVEIGGSMDTGELFF. The CDR3 bases are TGCAGCGTTGAGATTGGGGGCTCTATGGACACCGGGGAGCTGTTTTTT.

This clone turned up a few times. The rearrangement uses TRBV11-3 and TRBJ2-7; possibly TRBD1 for D (5 bases). CDR1 and CDR2 (germline): SGHNT, YENEEA. V dropped 8 bases and J dropped 4 bases, with 18 bases sitting between them. This CDR3 is 14 amino acids long. The CDR3 coding sequence is TGTGCCAGCCCCCTACCCCAGGGTCCTTACGAGCAGTACTTC. Protein sequence: CASPLPQGPYEQYF.

As DNA, the CDR3 is TGTGCCAGCAGCCCACTCGGACGCCAAACTGAAGAGACCCAGTACTTC. This codes for CASSPLGRQTEETQYF. The genes are TRBV4-2 and TRBJ2-5; D not certain. Trimming cost V 4 bases and J 3 bases, with 18 bases left between them. The CDR3 totals 16 residues. Germline CDR1 is LGHNA and CDR2 is YNFKEQ.

V and J are TRBV5-1 and TRBJ1-4; 9 bases agree with TRBD1. Trimming took 4 bases from V and 7 from J; bases not matched to a gene: 8. The CDR3 has 15 residues. CDR1 and CDR2 from the germline V gene are SGHRS and YFSETQ. For the CDR3, the DNA is TGCGCCAGCAGCGGGGACAGGGCGTTGGGTGAAAAACTGTTTTTT. It is translated as CASSGDRALGEKLFF. Using reference TRBV5-1 and TRBJ1-4 for the parts outside the CDR3, the full variable domain is KAGVTQTPRYLIKTRGQQVTLSCSPISGHRSVSWYQQTPGQGLQFLFEYFSETQRNKGNFPGRFSGRQFSNSRSEMNVSTLELGDSALYLCASSGDRALGEKLFFGSGTQLSVL.

J is TRBJ1-3 and V is TRBV18, with D uncertain. Germline V lookup: CDR1 KGHSH, CDR2 LQKENI. The CDR3 is made up of 13 amino acids. The V and J ends lost 0 bases and 4 bases respectively, with 4 bases between them. CDR3 nucleotides: TGTGCCAGCTCACCACCGGGAGGAAACACCATATATTTT. It codes for CASSPPGGNTIYF.

V is TRBV6-4 and J is TRBJ2-3, with a tentative D call TRBD2 (6 bases). With 5 bases removed from V and 6 bases from J, the gap between germline ends came to 15 bases. Germline V gene sequence: CDR1 MRHNA, CDR2 SNTAGT. The CDR3 is made up of 14 amino acids. CDR3 protein: CASSSGGPPDTQYF. The DNA of the CDR3 is TGTGCCAGCAGTTCCGGAGGGCCTCCGGATACGCAGTATTTT.

This chain uses TRBV5-1 with TRBJ2-1; D is undetermined. Germline assignment: CDR1 SGHRS and CDR2 YFSETQ. CDR3 size: 13 residues. Trimming took off 0 bases at V and 4 bases at J, with 5 bases between the two ends. This chain's CDR3 is CASSLGLYNEQFF. The CDR3 DNA is TGCGCCAGCAGCTTGGGGCTTTACAATGAGCAGTTCTTC. The variable domain in full, with the rest retrieved from reference TRBV5-1 and TRBJ2-1, is KAGVTQTPRYLIKTRGQQVTLSCSPISGHRSVSWYQQTPGQGLQFLFEYFSETQRNKGNFPGRFSGRQFSNSRSEMNVSTLELGDSALYLCASSLGLYNEQFFGPGTRLTVL.

The rearrangement uses TRBV6-5 and TRBJ2-7; weak D call: TRBD2 (6 bases). Germline CDR1 and CDR2: MNHEY and SVGAGI. The V end was cut by 0 bases, the J end by 3 bases, with 6 bases between. CDR3 size: 13 residues. The CDR3: CASSYSTSYEQYF. In DNA form, the CDR3 reads TGTGCCAGCAGTTACTCGACTAGCTACGAGCAGTACTTC.

This clone showed up just a few times. This chain links TRBV4-3 with TRBJ2-5; 7 nucleotides agree with TRBD2. V was pared by 0 bases and J by 4 bases, with 5 bases of the junction left unmatched. Germline CDR1 reads LGHNA; CDR2 reads YSLEER. The CDR3 runs to 15 residues. DNA of the CDR3: TGCGCCAGCAGCCAAGATCGGGGGGAAGGAGAGACCCAGTACTTC. This translates into CASSQDRGEGETQYF.

By sample share, this clone is medium-sized. This chain links TRBV7-9 with TRBJ2-7, with TRBD1 matching 7 bases. The CDR3 runs 14 residues. Germline V gene lookup returns CDR1 SEHNR and CDR2 FQNEAQ (reference sequence). Trimming at V came to 5 bases and at J to 0 bases, leaving 4 bases not matched to a gene. CDR3 loop: CASSPTGSSYEQYF. The CDR3 DNA is TGTGCCAGCAGCCCGACAGGGAGCTCCTACGAGCAGTACTTC.

The chain couples TRBV18 to TRBJ1-2; 8 positions agree with TRBD1. Per germline, CDR1 KGHSH and CDR2 LQKENI. The CDR3 contains 14 residues. The trim removed 4 bases at V and 6 bases at J, leaving 7 bases unmatched. The CDR3 bases are TGTGCCAGCTCACTTACAGGGGGAGACGATGGCTACACCTTC. It is translated as CASSLTGGDDGYTF. Combining the CDR3 with reference TRBV18 and TRBJ1-2 gives the whole variable domain NAGVMQNPRHLVRRRGQEARLRCSPMKGHSHVYWYRQLPEEGLKFMVYLQKENIIDESGMPKERFSAEFPKEGPSILRIQQVVRGDSAAYFCASSLTGGDDGYTFGSGTRLTVV.

The J gene is TRBJ1-1, the V gene TRBV27; no reliable D call. This CDR3 region has 13 residues. The V end was cut by 5 bases, the J end by 4 bases, with 11 bases between. CDR1 is MNHEY, CDR2 SMNVEV, per germline (reference sequence). CDR3 protein: CASSPTVSTEAFF. The CDR3 nucleotides read TGTGCCAGCAGTCCGACCGTATCCACTGAAGCTTTCTTT.

CDR3 in amino acids: CASSKSGSSQPQHF. CDR3 sequence (DNA): TGTGCCAGCAGTAAATCAGGGTCCTCTCAGCCCCAGCATTTT. This chain links TRBV6-5 with TRBJ1-5; D perhaps matches TRBD1 (5 bases). Trimming left V 5 bases short and J 6 bases short, with 14 bases between. Germline V CDR1 and CDR2: MNHEY, SVGAGI. The CDR3 is 14 residues long.

This clone was recorded a few times. V gene TRBV7-8 combines with J gene TRBJ1-2; TRBD1 matches at 9 bases. Germline V gene data show CDR1 as SGHVS and CDR2 as FQNEAQ. V was clipped by 5 bases and J by 8 bases; unmatched bases: 6. There are 13 residues in the CDR3. The CDR3 region is CASSHSGTGGYTF. CDR3 bases: TGTGCCAGCAGCCACTCCGGGACAGGGGGCTACACCTTC.

V is TRBV10-3 and J is TRBJ2-6; D uncertain. The CDR3 covers 18 residues. The germline V and J ends were trimmed by 0 bases and 0 bases, with 12 bases remaining between them. The germline gives CDR1 ENHRY, CDR2 SYGVKD. The DNA for the CDR3 is TGTGCCATCAGTGAGTCGAGACCTCAGACCTCTGGGGCCAACGTCCTGACTTTC. Residues: CAISESRPQTSGANVLTF.

This clone occurred a few times. This chain connects TRBV25-1 to TRBJ2-1; D unresolved. V lost 10 bases and J lost 3, with 13 bases in between. Per the germline V gene, CDR1 is MGHDK and CDR2 is SYGVNS. The CDR3 sequence is 13 residues long. The DNA of the CDR3 is TGTGCCACCATGAAAGGCGGCTACAATGAGCAGTTCTTC. Its protein product is CATMKGGYNEQFF.